This T cell receptor (beta chain) derives from a study of T cell responses to AZD1222 COVID-19 vaccine. As for the study in general: The study pooled second doses at about 4 or about 12 weeks. Study-wide points: The donor cohort was predominantly white British with a female majority, and clonal diversity may have been underestimated. Reportedly, close to half of spike-specific TCRs are directed against unmutated variant regions. Scientists sampled the repertoires only once the peak T cell response had passed.

This CDR3 has 15 residues. Looked up from germline, CDR1 is MNHEY and CDR2 is SVGAGI. V lost 8 bases, J lost 3 bases, and 19 bases lay in between. This table comes from immunoSEQ multiplex PCR, and its TCRdb copy is limited to in-frame clones, with some not included. The profile covers 170,000 or so clones, with 75% to 90% appearing a single time and less than 3% taken by the ten largest. Regarding this clone: Its antigen remains unknown.

V usage is TRBV6-5 and J usage is TRBJ1-1; D unresolved. This sequence was found in an adult in good health. Sequenced here: peripheral blood, sampled on day 0 of AZD1222 vaccination. In nucleotides, the CDR3 is TGTGCCAGCGCACTGGGAGGGCTAACGGACACTGAAGCTTTCTTT. Amino acids: CASALGGLTDTEAFF.